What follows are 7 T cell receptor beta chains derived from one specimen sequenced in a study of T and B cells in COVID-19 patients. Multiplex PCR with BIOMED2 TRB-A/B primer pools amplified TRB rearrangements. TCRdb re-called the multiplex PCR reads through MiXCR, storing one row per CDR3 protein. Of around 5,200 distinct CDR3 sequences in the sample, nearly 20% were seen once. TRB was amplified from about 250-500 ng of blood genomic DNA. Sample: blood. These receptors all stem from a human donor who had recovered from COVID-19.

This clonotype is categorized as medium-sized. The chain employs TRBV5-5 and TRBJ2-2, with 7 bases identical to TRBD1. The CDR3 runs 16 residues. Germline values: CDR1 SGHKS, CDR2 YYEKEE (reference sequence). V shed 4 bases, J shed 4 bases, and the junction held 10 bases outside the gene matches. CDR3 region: CASSGQGGAGTGELFF. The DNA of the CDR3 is TGTGCCAGCAGCGGCCAAGGGGGCGCGGGCACCGGGGAGCTGTTTTTT.

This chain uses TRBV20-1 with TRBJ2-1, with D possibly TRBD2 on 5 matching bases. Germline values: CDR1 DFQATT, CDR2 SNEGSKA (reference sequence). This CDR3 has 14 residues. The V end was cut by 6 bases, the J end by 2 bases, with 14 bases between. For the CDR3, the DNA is TGCAGTGCCCCGCCCGGGGTTCCCTACAATGAGCAGTTCTTC. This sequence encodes CSAPPGVPYNEQFF.

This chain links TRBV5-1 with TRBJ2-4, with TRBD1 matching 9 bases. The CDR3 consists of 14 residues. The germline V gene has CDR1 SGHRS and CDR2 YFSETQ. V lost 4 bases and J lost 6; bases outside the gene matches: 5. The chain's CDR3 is CASSIGQGRNIQYF. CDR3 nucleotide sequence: TGCGCCAGCAGCATAGGACAGGGGAGAAACATTCAGTACTTC.

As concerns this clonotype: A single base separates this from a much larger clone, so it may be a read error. CDR3 loop: CASSFSSGSYEQYF. CDR3 bases: TGTGCCAGCAGTTTTTCTAGCGGGAGCTATGAGCAGTACTTC. This chain uses TRBV12-3 or TRBV12-4 with TRBJ2-7; 10 bases fit TRBD2. The junction had 6 bases not matched to a gene; V was cut back by 3 bases and J by 7 bases. CDR3 length: 14 amino acids.

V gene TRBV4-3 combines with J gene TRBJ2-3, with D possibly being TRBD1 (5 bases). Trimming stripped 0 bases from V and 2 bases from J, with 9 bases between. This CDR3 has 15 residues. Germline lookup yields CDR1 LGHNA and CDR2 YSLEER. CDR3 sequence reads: CASSQDIQVTDTQYF. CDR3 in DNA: TGCGCCAGCAGCCAAGATATACAGGTCACAGATACGCAGTATTTT.

CDR3 DNA sequence: TGTGCCAGCAGTTTACAGGTCTCCTACGAGCAGTACTTC. Its protein product is CASSLQVSYEQYF. This chain connects TRBV28 to TRBJ2-7; D is uncertain. There are 13 residues in the CDR3. Between the trimmed V and J ends, which lost 2 bases and 0 bases, there was a span of 5 bases. The germline V gene has CDR1 MDHEN and CDR2 SYDVKM.

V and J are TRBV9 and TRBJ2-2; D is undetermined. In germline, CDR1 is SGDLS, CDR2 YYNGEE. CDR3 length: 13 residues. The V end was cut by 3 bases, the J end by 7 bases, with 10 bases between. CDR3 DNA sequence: TGTGCCAGCAGCGACCGTTCTGGCGGGGAGCTGTTTTTT. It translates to CASSDRSGGELFF.